The 20 T cell receptor beta chains below were found in one sample sequenced in a study of CD8 T cells in ankylosing spondylitis. What these receptors recognize is not known. TCRdb recomputed calls from the 5' RACE reads with MiXCR, one row per CDR3 protein. The table includes some 700,000 distinct CDR3 sequences, 15% to 20% detected once. Study results and caveats: What seemed typical of ankylosing spondylitis blood was a TCR beta motif built from 7 or 8 highly homologous variants.

Material: blood, either unsorted or a sorted T cell fraction (not recorded which). Every receptor here comes from a male donor with ankylosing spondylitis.

V is TRBV27 and J is TRBJ2-3; possibly TRBD1 or TRBD2 for D (5 bases each). This CDR3 spans 16 amino acids. CDR1 is MNHEY, CDR2 SMNVEV, per germline (reference sequence). Trimming shortened V by 6 bases and J by 1 base, and 17 bases separated the two germline ends. The CDR3 bases are TGTGCCAGCAGCCTGGGGGTGAGTCACGGCACAGATACGCAGTATTTT. This codes for CASSLGVSHGTDTQYF.

The chain recombines TRBV6-5 with TRBJ2-1, with 12 bases fitting TRBD2. Per germline, CDR1 MNHEY and CDR2 SVGAGI. J lost 9 bases, V lost 5 bases, and 11 bases had no gene match. The CDR3 sequence is 16 residues long. The CDR3 DNA reads as TGTGCCAGCAGTACTTTTCCTAGCGGGGGGGCCGGTGAGCAGTTCTTC. This translates into CASSTFPSGGAGEQFF.

CDR3 nucleotides: TGCGCCAGCAGCTTGGGGGGGGCGAGTGAAAACATTCAGTACTTC. Translating it yields CASSLGGASENIQYF. J is TRBJ2-4 and V is TRBV5-1; D assignment may be TRBD1 or TRBD2 (6 bases each). In germline, CDR1 is SGHRS, CDR2 YFSETQ. The CDR3 covers 15 residues. V dropped 0 bases and J dropped 5 bases, with 12 bases sitting between them.

V is TRBV20-1 and J is TRBJ2-5; 8 bases are a match to TRBD2. CDR3 length: 14 residues. Germline V gene data show CDR1 as DFQATT and CDR2 as SNEGSKA (reference sequence). CDR3 protein: CSGNSGVPQETQYF. CDR3 sequence (DNA): TGCAGCGGGAATAGCGGGGTACCCCAAGAGACCCAGTACTTC.

V is TRBV12-3 or TRBV12-4 and J is TRBJ2-7; TRBD2 matches at 9 bases. This CDR3 region has 13 residues. After removal of 7 bases from V and 3 bases from J, the junction contained 4 bases not matched to a gene. DNA of the CDR3: TGTGCCAGCATTGCTAGCGGGGACTACGAGCAGTACTTC. Protein: CASIASGDYEQYF.

CDR3 sequence (DNA): TGTGCCAGCAGCTCTATTGGACTAGTCGAGACCCAGTACTTC. Protein product: CASSSIGLVETQYF. The chain uses TRBV11-2 and TRBJ2-5, with TRBD2 matching 7 bases. The CDR3 length is 14 residues. Trimming removed 4 bases from V and 5 bases from J; junction bases left unmatched: 7. Looked up from germline, CDR1 is SGHAT and CDR2 is FQNNGV.

The chain is built from TRBV4-3 and TRBJ2-1; 7 nucleotides match TRBD2. This CDR3 comprises 19 residues. Germline lookup yields CDR1 LGHNA and CDR2 YSLEER. After removal of 0 bases from V and 2 bases from J, the junction contained 13 bases not matched to a gene. The CDR3 DNA sequence: TGCGCCAGCAGCCAAGATGGGCCTAGCGGAGTCCAAACCTACAATGAGCAGTTCTTC. Amino acids: CASSQDGPSGVQTYNEQFF.

The chain links TRBV28 to TRBJ2-7; D might be TRBD1 (5 bases). The CDR3 has 15 residues. Deletions cut 6 bases from V and 0 bases from J, with 15 bases between. Per the germline V gene, CDR1 is MDHEN and CDR2 is SYDVKM. This chain's CDR3 is CASSLPRTNSYEQYF. The CDR3 coding sequence is TGTGCCAGCAGCCTCCCGCGGACAAACTCCTACGAGCAGTACTTC.

This clonotype has more than one count but fewer than ten. This sequence joins TRBV2 and TRBJ2-1, with 10 bases that match TRBD2. The germline V gene has CDR1 SNHLY and CDR2 FYNNEI. The CDR3 contains 13 residues. J gave up 2 bases and V 10 bases, and 2 bases lay outside the gene matches. The CDR3 bases are TGTGCCAATGGACTAGCGGCCTACAATGAGCAGTTCTTC. Amino acids: CANGLAAYNEQFF.

The CDR3 region has the DNA TGTGCCAGCAGTTTCTACAGGGACTACGAGCAGTACTTC. It specifies CASSFYRDYEQYF. The chain employs TRBV28 and TRBJ2-7, with a possible D match to TRBD1 (6 bases). Germline CDR1 is MDHEN and CDR2 is SYDVKM. The CDR3 runs 13 residues. Trimming removed 3 bases from V and 3 bases from J, with 9 bases in between.

This clonotype was seen a handful of times. The genes are TRBV6-2 or TRBV6-3 and TRBJ1-6; D might be TRBD1 (5 bases). CDR1 and CDR2 (germline): MNHEY, SVGEGT. With 2 bases removed from V and 7 bases from J, the gap between germline ends came to 12 bases. The CDR3 is 15 amino acids. This chain's CDR3 is CASSYGTKGNSPLHF. The CDR3 nucleotides read TGTGCCAGCAGTTACGGAACAAAGGGGAATTCACCCCTCCACTTT.

This clonotype has just one count. The chain combines TRBV4-1 with TRBJ2-1, with 9 bases matching TRBD2. V lost 0 bases to trimming and J lost 8 bases; unmatched junction nucleotides: 11. Germline V gene lookup returns CDR1 MGHRA and CDR2 YSYEKL. This CDR3 is 17 amino acids long. CDR3 loop: CASSQDPPGGRADEQFF. DNA for the CDR3: TGCGCCAGCAGCCAAGATCCCCCCGGCGGGAGGGCGGATGAGCAGTTCTTC.

This clonotype appeared many times. The V call is TRBV5-5, the J call TRBJ2-2; no definite D call. CDR1 is SGHKS, CDR2 YYEKEE, per germline (reference sequence). Trimming cost V 0 bases and J 0 bases, with 9 bases left between them. The CDR3 has 16 amino acids. CDR3 loop: CASSLVTDANTGELFF. The CDR3, as DNA: TGTGCCAGCAGCTTGGTTACCGACGCGAACACCGGGGAGCTGTTTTTT.

J is TRBJ2-7 and V is TRBV3-1; D unresolved. Germline lookup yields CDR1 LGHDT and CDR2 YNNKEL (reference sequence). The CDR3 extends over 15 amino acids. Trimming removed 0 bases at V and 2 bases at J, with 11 bases between. In DNA form, the CDR3 reads TGTGCCAGCAGCCAAGATAGGTCACAGACCTACGAGCAGTACTTC. This gives the protein CASSQDRSQTYEQYF.

The chain combines TRBV20-1 with TRBJ2-7; a weak D match, TRBD2 (5 bases). The CDR3 is 14 amino acids. Between the trimmed V and J ends, which lost 1 base and 2 bases, there was a span of 12 bases. Germline V CDR1 and CDR2: DFQATT, SNEGSKA (reference sequence). CDR3 loop: CSARAEGNPYEQYF. The CDR3, as DNA: TGCAGTGCTAGAGCTGAGGGCAACCCCTACGAGCAGTACTTC.

The rearrangement joins TRBV29-1 to TRBJ1-4; 9 positions agree with TRBD1. The CDR3 consists of 14 residues. J was trimmed by 8 bases and V by 7 bases; bases with no gene match: 11. Germline-derived CDR1 and CDR2 are SQVTM and ANQGSEA. The CDR3 sequence is CSAGTGFVGEKLFF. The CDR3 DNA reads as TGCAGCGCCGGGACAGGGTTTGTTGGAGAAAAACTGTTTTTT.

This chain links TRBV6-2 or TRBV6-3 with TRBJ1-5; 7 bases align to TRBD1. The CDR3 spans 16 residues. CDR1 MNHEY and CDR2 SVGEGT come from the germline V gene. V lost 2 bases, J lost 7 bases, and 11 bases stayed unmatched. The CDR3 coding sequence is TGTGCCAGCAGTTACCGAACAGGGGTTTTAGGACAGCCCCAGCATTTT. Amino acids: CASSYRTGVLGQPQHF.

This clonotype was detected only a few times. This rearrangement joins TRBV12-3 or TRBV12-4 to TRBJ1-1, with TRBD1 as a possible D gene (6 bases). The ends were cut back, 5 bases at V and 0 bases at J, with 16 bases in the middle. The CDR3 is 16 residues long. For the CDR3, the DNA is TGTGCCAGCAGTGCGAATACAGGGCCGATGAACACTGAAGCTTTCTTT. Its translation: CASSANTGPMNTEAFF.

V and J are TRBV7-8 and TRBJ2-7, with 8 bases that match TRBD2. Unmatched junction bases numbered 9, after V lost 4 bases and J lost 4 bases. Germline V gene data show CDR1 as SGHVS and CDR2 as FQNEAQ. The CDR3 has 15 residues. The CDR3 sequence is CASSYRDGRGYEQYF. The DNA of the CDR3 is TGTGCCAGCAGCTACAGGGACGGGAGGGGATACGAGCAGTACTTC.

This sequence joins TRBV5-1 and TRBJ2-2; D not resolved. CDR3 length: 13 residues. Germline CDR1 is SGHRS and CDR2 is YFSETQ. Trimming left V 5 bases short and J 7 bases short, with 12 bases between. CDR3 protein: CASRPPAGGELFF. The CDR3 bases are TGCGCCAGCAGGCCCCCCGCCGGCGGGGAGCTGTTTTTT. Supplemented by reference TRBV5-1 and TRBJ2-2, the full variable domain reads KAGVTQTPRYLIKTRGQQVTLSCSPISGHRSVSWYQQTPGQGLQFLFEYFSETQRNKGNFPGRFSGRQFSNSRSEMNVSTLELGDSALYLCASRPPAGGELFFGEGSRLTVL.